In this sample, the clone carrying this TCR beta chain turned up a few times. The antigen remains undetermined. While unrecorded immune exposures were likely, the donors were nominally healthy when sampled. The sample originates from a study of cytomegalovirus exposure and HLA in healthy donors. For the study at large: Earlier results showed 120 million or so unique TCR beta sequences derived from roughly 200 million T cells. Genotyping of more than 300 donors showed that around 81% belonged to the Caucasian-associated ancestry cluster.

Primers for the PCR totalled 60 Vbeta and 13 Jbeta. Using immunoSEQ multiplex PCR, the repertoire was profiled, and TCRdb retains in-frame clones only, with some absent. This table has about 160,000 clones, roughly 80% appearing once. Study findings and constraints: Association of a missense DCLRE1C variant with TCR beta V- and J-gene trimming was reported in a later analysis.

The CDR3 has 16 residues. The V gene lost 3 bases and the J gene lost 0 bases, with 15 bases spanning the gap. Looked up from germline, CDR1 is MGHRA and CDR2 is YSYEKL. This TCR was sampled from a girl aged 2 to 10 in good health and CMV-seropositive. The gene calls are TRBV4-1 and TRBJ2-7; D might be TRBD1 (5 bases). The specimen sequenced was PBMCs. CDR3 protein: CASSHTQGTLSYEQYF. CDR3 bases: TGCGCCAGCAGCCACACGCAGGGAACCCTCTCCTACGAGCAGTACTTC.